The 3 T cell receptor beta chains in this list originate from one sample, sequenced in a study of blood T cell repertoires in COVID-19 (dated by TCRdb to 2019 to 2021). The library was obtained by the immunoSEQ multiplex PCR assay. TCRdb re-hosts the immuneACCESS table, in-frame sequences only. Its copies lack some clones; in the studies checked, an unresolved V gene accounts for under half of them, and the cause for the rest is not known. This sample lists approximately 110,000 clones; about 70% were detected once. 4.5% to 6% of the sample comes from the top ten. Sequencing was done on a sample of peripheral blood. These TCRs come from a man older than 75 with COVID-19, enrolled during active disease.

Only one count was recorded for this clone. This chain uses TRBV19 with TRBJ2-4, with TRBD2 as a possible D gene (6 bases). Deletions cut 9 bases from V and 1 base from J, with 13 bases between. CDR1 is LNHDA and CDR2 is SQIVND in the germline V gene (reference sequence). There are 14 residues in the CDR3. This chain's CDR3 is CASQRDFAKNIQYF. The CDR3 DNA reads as TGTGCCAGCCAAAGGGACTTTGCCAAAAACATTCAGTACTTC.

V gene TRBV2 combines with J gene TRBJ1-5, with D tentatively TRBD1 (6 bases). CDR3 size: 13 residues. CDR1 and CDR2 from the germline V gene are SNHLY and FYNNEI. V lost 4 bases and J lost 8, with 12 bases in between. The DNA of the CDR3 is TGTGCCAGCAGTGGGCAGGGGTGGGAGCCCCAGCATTTT. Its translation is CASSGQGWEPQHF.

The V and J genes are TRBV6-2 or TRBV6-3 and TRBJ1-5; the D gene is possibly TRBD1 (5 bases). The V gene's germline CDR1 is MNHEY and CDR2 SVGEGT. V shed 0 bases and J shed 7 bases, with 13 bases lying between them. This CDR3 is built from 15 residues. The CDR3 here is CASSYSSGGSQPQHF. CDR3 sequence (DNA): TGTGCCAGCAGTTACTCCAGCGGGGGAAGCCAGCCCCAGCATTTT.